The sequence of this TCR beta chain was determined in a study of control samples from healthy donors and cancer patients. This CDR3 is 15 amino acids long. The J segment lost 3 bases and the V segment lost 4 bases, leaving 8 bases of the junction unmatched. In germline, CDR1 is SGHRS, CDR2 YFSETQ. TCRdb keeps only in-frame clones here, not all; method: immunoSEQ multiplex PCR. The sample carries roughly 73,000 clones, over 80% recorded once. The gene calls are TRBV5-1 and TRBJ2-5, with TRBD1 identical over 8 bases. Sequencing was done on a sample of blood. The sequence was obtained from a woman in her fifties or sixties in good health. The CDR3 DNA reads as TGCGCCAGCAGCGGTACAGGGGGGTCAAAAGAGACCCAGTACTTC. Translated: CASSGTGGSKETQYF.